These 6 T cell receptor beta chains came from one sample sequenced in a study of T-cell reconstitution after alpha-beta-depleted transplantation in children. The TCRbeta library was prepared with unique molecular identifiers. TCRdb recomputed calls from the PCR reads with MiXCR, one row per CDR3 protein. The sample yields approximately 270,000 distinct CDR3 sequences, more than 8% seen once. Sample: PBMCs from the stem cell graft donor, taken from the stem cell graft. The source is a human donor who donated a stem cell graft to a child with SCID.

In this sample, this clonotype turned up a few times. The chain is built from TRBV10-3 and TRBJ2-5; the D is unclear. Trimming took off 4 bases at V and 0 bases at J, with 9 bases between the two ends. This CDR3 spans 14 amino acids. In germline, CDR1 is ENHRY, CDR2 SYGVKD. CDR3 region: CAISGRGNQETQYF. In DNA form, the CDR3 reads TGTGCCATCAGTGGGCGTGGCAACCAAGAGACCCAGTACTTC.

This clonotype was found many times. The chain combines TRBV3-1 with TRBJ2-1, with 12 positions matching TRBD2. Germline V lookup: CDR1 LGHDT, CDR2 YNNKEL (reference sequence). The V and J ends lost 3 bases and 10 bases, in that order; junction bases with no gene match: 7. The CDR3 spans 15 residues. CDR3 amino acids: CASSQPLAGGHEQFF. CDR3 DNA: TGTGCCAGCAGCCAGCCCCTAGCGGGGGGGCACGAGCAGTTCTTC.

This clonotype was seen a handful of times. The chain carries TRBV6-5 and TRBJ2-1; 12 nucleotides match TRBD2. With V trimmed by 0 bases and J by 5 bases, 5 bases remained unmatched. This CDR3 region has 17 residues. Germline V gene sequence: CDR1 MNHEY, CDR2 SVGAGI. CDR3 sequence (DNA): TGTGCCAGCAGTTACTCACTAGCGGGGGGCCCCAACAATGAGCAGTTCTTC. Translation gives CASSYSLAGGPNNEQFF.

This clonotype was counted between two and nine times. V usage is TRBV10-3 and J usage is TRBJ1-1; D is unclear. V shed 7 bases and J shed 6 bases, with 15 bases lying between them. Germline V lookup: CDR1 ENHRY, CDR2 SYGVKD. CDR3 length: 13 residues. The CDR3 DNA is TGTGCCATCACCAGCCCTAGCGCCGCTGAAGCTTTCTTT. Translation: CAITSPSAAEAFF.

This sequence joins TRBV10-2 and TRBJ2-1; D not certain. Trimming removed 8 bases at V and 4 bases at J, with 9 bases between. The germline gives CDR1 WSHSY, CDR2 SAAADI. CDR3 size: 12 residues. The CDR3 sequence is CASADLYNEQFF. DNA of the CDR3: TGCGCCAGCGCGGACCTTTACAATGAGCAGTTCTTC.

This clonotype was detected many times. The V gene is TRBV19, the J gene TRBJ2-1; TRBD2 agrees at 11 bases. The J segment lost 8 bases and the V segment lost 6 bases, leaving 9 bases of the junction unmatched. The CDR3 spans 15 residues. CDR1 is LNHDA, CDR2 SQIVND, per germline (reference sequence). CDR3 nucleotide sequence: TGTGCCAGTAGGTCCGGGACTAGCGGCGGTCATGAGCAGTTCTTC. Protein sequence: CASRSGTSGGHEQFF.